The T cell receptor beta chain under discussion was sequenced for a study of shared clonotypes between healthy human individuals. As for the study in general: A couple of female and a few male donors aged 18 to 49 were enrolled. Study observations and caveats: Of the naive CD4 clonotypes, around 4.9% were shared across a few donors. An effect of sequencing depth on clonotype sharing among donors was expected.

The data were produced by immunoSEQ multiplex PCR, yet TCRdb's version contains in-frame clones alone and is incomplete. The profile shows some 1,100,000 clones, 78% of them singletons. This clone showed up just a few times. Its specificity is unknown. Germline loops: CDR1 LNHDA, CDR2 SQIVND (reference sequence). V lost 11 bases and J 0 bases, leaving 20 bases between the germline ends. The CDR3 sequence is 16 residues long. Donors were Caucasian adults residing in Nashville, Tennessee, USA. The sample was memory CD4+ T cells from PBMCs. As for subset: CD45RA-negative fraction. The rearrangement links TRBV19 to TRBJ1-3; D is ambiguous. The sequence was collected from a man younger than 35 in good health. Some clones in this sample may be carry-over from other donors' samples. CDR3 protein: CAERRHEVLSGNTIYF. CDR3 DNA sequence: TGTGCCGAGAGAAGACACGAAGTACTCTCTGGAAACACCATATATTTT.